This TCR beta chain was retrieved from a study of blood T cell repertoires in COVID-19. Assay used: immunoSEQ multiplex PCR; TCRdb lists only in-frame clones, some missing. This table holds 200,000 to 250,000 clones, 70% to 90% found once. There are 15 residues in the CDR3. Trimming cost V 3 bases and J 0 bases, with 9 bases left between them. Germline CDR1 reads LGHDT; CDR2 reads YNNKEL (reference sequence). This clonotype originated in a man aged 18 to 29 with active or convalescent COVID-19. The V and J genes are TRBV3-1 (or the pseudogene TRBV3-2) and TRBJ1-5; D possibly corresponds to TRBD1 (5 bases). Source material: peripheral blood. The DNA of the CDR3 is TGTGCCAGCAGCCATGGACATTATAGCAATCAGCCCCAGCATTTT. This gives the protein CASSHGHYSNQPQHF.